Following are 29 T cell receptor beta chains from one sample sequenced in a study of shared clonotypes between healthy human individuals. Only in-frame clones appear in the TCRdb table, and some are missing; sequencing was by immunoSEQ multiplex PCR. This sample yields 760,000 or so clones, of which 96% are seen a single time; over 0.2% belongs to the top ten. CD8 cells classed as naive were CD45RO-negative and positively selected for CCR7, excluding terminally differentiated effector memory CD45RA+ cells. Sequenced input: naive CD8+ T cells sorted from blood. All receptors come from a man aged 30 to 45 in good health.

The genes are TRBV6-1 and TRBJ2-1; 10 bases fit TRBD2. Germline-derived CDR1 and CDR2 are MNHNS and SASEGT. With 6 bases clipped from V and 7 bases from J, the junction kept 3 bases outside the gene matches. This CDR3 is built from 13 residues. In nucleotides, the CDR3 is TGTGCCAGCAGCCCGGGACTAGCGAATGAGCAGTTCTTC. Encoded protein: CASSPGLANEQFF.

The chain couples TRBV6-1 to TRBJ2-1, with D perhaps TRBD1 (6 bases). CDR3 length: 15 amino acids. The V gene's germline CDR1 is MNHNS and CDR2 SASEGT. V was pared by 10 bases and J by 8 bases, with 24 bases between. CDR3 nucleotides: TGTGCCACTCCAACCGGGACATTCCTTTTCGATGAGCAGTTCTTC. Its translation: CATPTGTFLFDEQFF.

The chain couples TRBV5-4 to TRBJ2-7; TRBD1 is a possible D gene (5 bases). Per germline, CDR1 SGHNT and CDR2 YYREEE (reference sequence). V shed 4 bases and J shed 4 bases, with 18 bases lying between them. The CDR3 loop spans 15 amino acids. This CDR3 is CASSQESKGEYEQYF. CDR3 DNA sequence: TGTGCCAGCAGCCAAGAATCTAAAGGGGAATACGAGCAGTACTTC.

J is TRBJ2-7 and V is TRBV18; no clear D gene. CDR3 size: 15 residues. V shed 0 bases and J shed 2 bases, with 11 bases lying between them. In germline, CDR1 is KGHSH, CDR2 LQKENI. In DNA form, the CDR3 reads TGTGCCAGCTCACCACCTGAGACACCAACCTACGAGCAGTACTTC. The encoded protein is CASSPPETPTYEQYF. Full variable domain (missing parts from reference TRBV18 and TRBJ2-7): NAGVMQNPRHLVRRRGQEARLRCSPMKGHSHVYWYRQLPEEGLKFMVYLQKENIIDESGMPKERFSAEFPKEGPSILRIQQVVRGDSAAYFCASSPPETPTYEQYFGPGTRLTVT.

V gene TRBV7-9 combines with J gene TRBJ2-7; TRBD2 aligns across 7 bases. After removal of 3 bases from V and 2 bases from J, the junction contained 7 bases not matched to a gene. In germline, CDR1 is SEHNR, CDR2 FQNEAQ (reference sequence). This CDR3 is built from 15 residues. The CDR3 here is CASSFAGGGPYEQYF. The CDR3 bases are TGTGCCAGCAGCTTTGCCGGGGGAGGGCCCTACGAGCAGTACTTC.

DNA for the CDR3: TGTGCCAGCAGCTTGAGGACTAGCGGGAGCAACAATGAGCAGTTCTTC. Protein: CASSLRTSGSNNEQFF. The chain employs TRBV7-9 and TRBJ2-1, with TRBD2 identical over 13 bases. This CDR3 has 16 residues. Germline CDR1 SEHNR, CDR2 FQNEAQ (reference sequence). Trimming at V came to 3 bases and at J to 5 bases, leaving 4 bases not matched to a gene.

V and J are TRBV5-1 and TRBJ2-7; D not certain. Germline lookup yields CDR1 SGHRS and CDR2 YFSETQ. CDR3 length equals 13 residues. With 7 bases removed from V and 6 bases from J, the gap between germline ends came to 17 bases. CDR3 sequence: CASLPFPTGEQYF. The CDR3, as DNA: TGCGCCAGCCTACCGTTTCCCACGGGCGAGCAGTACTTC. Complete variable domain (other parts from reference TRBV5-1 and TRBJ2-7): KAGVTQTPRYLIKTRGQQVTLSCSPISGHRSVSWYQQTPGQGLQFLFEYFSETQRNKGNFPGRFSGRQFSNSRSEMNVSTLELGDSALYLCASLPFPTGEQYFGPGTRLTVT.

This chain joins TRBV14 and TRBJ2-7; D remains ambiguous. The CDR3 is made up of 15 amino acids. Trimming stripped 0 bases from V and 3 bases from J, with 12 bases between. Germline values: CDR1 SGHDN, CDR2 FVKESK. The DNA for the CDR3 is TGTGCCAGCAGCCAAGAAAACAGTTGGGGCTACGAGCAGTACTTC. Its protein is CASSQENSWGYEQYF.

The rearrangement links TRBV12-5 to TRBJ2-7; D may be TRBD1 or TRBD2 (5 bases each). The CDR3 length is 18 residues. V lost 1 base and J 2 bases, leaving 21 bases between the germline ends. The germline V gene encodes CDR1 LGHNT and CDR2 FRNRAP. The CDR3 spells CASGLAPGPAAIPYEQYF. CDR3 nucleotides: TGTGCTAGTGGTTTGGCCCCGGGGCCCGCCGCCATCCCCTACGAGCAGTACTTC.

The chain is built from TRBV9 and TRBJ2-1, with 9 bases lining up with TRBD2. Germline CDR1 reads SGDLS; CDR2 reads YYNGEE. V trimming: 1 base; J trimming: 0 bases; junction bases outside the gene matches: 8. This CDR3 is 18 amino acids long. CDR3 region: CASSVPDQTSGSYNEQFF. In DNA, the CDR3 is TGTGCCAGCAGCGTACCCGACCAGACTAGCGGCTCCTACAATGAGCAGTTCTTC.

The rearrangement joins TRBV18 to TRBJ2-7; 13 bases line up with TRBD2. V lost 2 bases to trimming and J lost 4 bases; unmatched junction nucleotides: 5. CDR1 and CDR2 from the germline V gene are KGHSH and LQKENI. This CDR3 contains 16 residues. The CDR3 region has the DNA TGTGCCAGCTCACCAGGTTGGACTAGCGGGAGATACGAGCAGTACTTC. Translating gives CASSPGWTSGRYEQYF.

The chain combines TRBV11-3 with TRBJ2-7; D gene ambiguous. The ends were cut back, 0 bases at V and 3 bases at J, with 12 bases in the middle. Germline assignment: CDR1 SGHNT and CDR2 YENEEA. The length of the CDR3 is 15 residues. CDR3 in DNA: TGTGCCAGCAGCTTAGATTCCGTGGGCGGCTACGAGCAGTACTTC. It yields the protein CASSLDSVGGYEQYF.

The chain uses TRBV6-1 and TRBJ2-6, with D possibly TRBD1 on 5 matching bases. CDR3 length: 15 amino acids. Trimming took 6 bases from V and 3 from J, leaving 12 bases between them. Germline-derived CDR1 and CDR2 are MNHNS and SASEGT. CDR3 in amino acids: CASSPRVGGANVLTF. The CDR3 coding sequence is TGTGCCAGCAGCCCCAGGGTCGGTGGGGCCAACGTCCTGACTTTC.

The rearrangement uses TRBV7-9 and TRBJ2-7; D is unresolved. V gave up 0 bases and J gave up 3 bases, with 9 bases separating them. The CDR3 has 14 residues. Germline V gene sequence: CDR1 SEHNR, CDR2 FQNEAQ (reference sequence). The CDR3 DNA follows: TGTGCCAGCAGCTTAGCCGGCAACTACTACGAGCAGTACTTC. Amino acids: CASSLAGNYYEQYF.

As DNA, the CDR3 is TGTGCCAGCAGTCCGGGGGGGAGGTCCCGCTACAATGAGCAGTTCTTC. Protein sequence: CASSPGGRSRYNEQFF. The chain links TRBV27 to TRBJ2-1; 8 bases fit TRBD2. Germline assignment: CDR1 MNHEY and CDR2 SMNVEV (reference sequence). The CDR3 contains 16 residues. V lost 5 bases to trimming and J lost 3 bases; unmatched junction nucleotides: 9.

This chain links TRBV27 with TRBJ1-1, with D hard to call. Germline V lookup: CDR1 MNHEY, CDR2 SMNVEV (reference sequence). The CDR3 loop spans 14 amino acids. V was pared by 1 base and J by 4 bases, with 10 bases between. The CDR3 sequence is CASSLLVKGTEAFF. CDR3 DNA: TGTGCCAGCAGTTTATTGGTCAAGGGCACTGAAGCTTTCTTT.

The V gene is TRBV9, the J gene TRBJ2-3, with 11 bases that match TRBD2. Germline V CDR1 and CDR2: SGDLS, YYNGEE. The V segment lost 4 bases and the J segment 3 bases; nucleotides outside the gene matches: 10. The CDR3 is 17 residues long. CDR3 in amino acids: CASSPPGTSGKTDTQYF. Written as DNA, the CDR3 is TGTGCCAGCAGCCCGCCCGGGACTAGCGGTAAAACAGATACGCAGTATTTT.

This rearrangement joins TRBV19 to TRBJ2-7; no definite D call. The CDR3 has 14 residues. Deletions cut 5 bases from V and 1 base from J, with 12 bases between. Germline V gene sequence: CDR1 LNHDA, CDR2 SQIVND (reference sequence). The CDR3 DNA reads TGTGCCAGTAGTGTGATTTTAAGGTCCTACGAGCAGTACTTC. Its translation is CASSVILRSYEQYF.

The chain links TRBV29-1 to TRBJ2-7; 8 bases match TRBD1. V shed 3 bases, J shed 4 bases, and the junction held 8 bases outside the gene matches. CDR1 and CDR2 (germline): SQVTM, ANQGSEA. The CDR3 sequence is 14 residues long. CDR3 DNA: TGCAGCGTTGAGGCGGCAGGGGGCGTTTACGAGCAGTACTTC. Amino acid sequence: CSVEAAGGVYEQYF.

The rearrangement uses TRBV7-6 and TRBJ2-6; TRBD2 matches 15 bases. This CDR3 contains 19 residues. Unmatched junction bases numbered 2, after V lost 0 bases and J lost 2 bases. Germline CDR1 and CDR2: SGHVS and FNYEAQ. Written as DNA, the CDR3 is TGTGCCAGCAGCTTAGCGGGACTAGCGGGAGGAGCTGGGGCCAACGTCCTGACTTTC. It encodes CASSLAGLAGGAGANVLTF.

Notes on this clone: The sample has other DNA sequences that encode this CDR3 too. The chain uses TRBV7-9 and TRBJ2-7; D not certain. This CDR3 spans 12 amino acids. Germline assignment: CDR1 SEHNR and CDR2 FQNEAQ (reference sequence). V was trimmed by 4 bases and J by 2 bases, leaving 6 bases between them. The CDR3 region is CASSSVAYEQYF. CDR3 sequence (DNA): TGTGCCAGCAGCTCTGTCGCCTACGAGCAGTACTTC.

As to this clone: Compared with germline, one end of the junction differs, possibly owing to a read error. The chain combines TRBV7-9 with TRBJ1-6, with D hard to call. This CDR3 has 16 amino acids. Per germline, CDR1 SEHNR and CDR2 FQNEAQ (reference sequence). The CDR3 loop reads CASSLVAGTNKSPLHF. The CDR3, as DNA: TGTGCCAGCAGCTTAGTCGCGGGAACGAATAAGTCACCCCTCCACTTT.

V and J are TRBV7-9 and TRBJ2-2; no reliable D call. The CDR3 sequence is 12 residues long. With 4 bases removed from V and 9 bases from J, the gap between germline ends came to 9 bases. Germline assignment: CDR1 SEHNR and CDR2 FQNEAQ (reference sequence). CDR3 bases: TGTGCCAGCAGCTCGACGGTCCGGGAGCTGTTTTTT. Encoded protein: CASSSTVRELFF.

The V call is TRBV7-8, the J call TRBJ1-2; tentatively, D is TRBD1 (6 bases). V was shortened by 0 bases and J by 4 bases, with 12 bases between the two germline ends. The CDR3 spans 15 residues. Per the germline V gene, CDR1 is SGHVS and CDR2 is FQNEAQ. CDR3 amino acids: CASSLARTVFYGYTF. As DNA, the CDR3 is TGTGCCAGCAGCTTAGCGAGGACAGTCTTCTATGGCTACACCTTC.

The J gene is TRBJ1-2, the V gene TRBV5-5; perhaps TRBD1 as D (6 bases). The CDR3 is 15 residues long. V dropped 0 bases and J dropped 7 bases, with 16 bases sitting between them. Germline CDR1 SGHKS, CDR2 YYEKEE (reference sequence). CDR3 sequence: CASSLARTVLLGYTF. DNA of the CDR3: TGTGCCAGCAGCTTGGCCAGGACAGTACTACTTGGCTACACCTTC.

J is TRBJ2-1 and V is TRBV7-2; 11 positions match TRBD2. The ends lost 6 bases at V and 3 bases at J; junction bases unmatched: 1. Germline CDR1 reads SGHTA; CDR2 reads FQGNSA. The CDR3 contains 14 residues. The CDR3 DNA sequence: TGTGCCAGCAGGGGACTAGCGGACTACAATGAGCAGTTCTTC. Protein sequence: CASRGLADYNEQFF.

The chain links TRBV10-2 to TRBJ2-7; no reliable D call. V lost 3 bases and J 2 bases, leaving 5 bases between the germline ends. The CDR3 totals 12 residues. Germline loops: CDR1 WSHSY, CDR2 SAAADI. CDR3 DNA sequence: TGCGCCAGCAGTGACTTAGCCTACGAGCAGTACTTC. This sequence encodes CASSDLAYEQYF.

The V and J genes are TRBV6-6 and TRBJ1-2; 7 positions agree with TRBD1. The CDR3 covers 14 residues. The V segment lost 5 bases and the J segment 3 bases; nucleotides outside the gene matches: 6. Per the germline V gene, CDR1 is MNHNY and CDR2 is SVGAGI (reference sequence). DNA for the CDR3: TGTGCCAGCAGTCTTACAGGGACAGACTATGGCTACACCTTC. Protein product: CASSLTGTDYGYTF.

This chain joins TRBV7-9 and TRBJ1-5; D not resolved. The V gene lost 2 bases and the J gene lost 6 bases, with 5 bases spanning the gap. Germline V gene sequence: CDR1 SEHNR, CDR2 FQNEAQ (reference sequence). The CDR3 spans 12 residues. CDR3 bases: TGTGCCAGCAGCTTATCGACTCAGCCCCAGCATTTT. Its protein product is CASSLSTQPQHF.